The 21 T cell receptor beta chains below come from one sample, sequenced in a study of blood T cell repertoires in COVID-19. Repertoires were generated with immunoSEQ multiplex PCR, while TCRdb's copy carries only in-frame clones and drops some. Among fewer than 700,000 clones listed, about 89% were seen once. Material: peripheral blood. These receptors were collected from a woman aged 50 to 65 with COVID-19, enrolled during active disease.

CDR3 sequence reads: CASSMTVSSGANVLTF. CDR3 nucleotide sequence: TGTGCCAGCAGTATGACAGTTAGCTCTGGGGCCAACGTCCTGACTTTC. The chain carries TRBV27 and TRBJ2-6; D might be TRBD1 (5 bases). The CDR3 totals 16 residues. Deletions cut 5 bases from V and 0 bases from J, with 11 bases between. Germline V gene lookup returns CDR1 MNHEY and CDR2 SMNVEV (reference sequence). The complete variable domain, with remaining parts taken from reference TRBV27 and TRBJ2-6, reads EAQVTQNPRYLITVTGKKLTVTCSQNMNHEYMSWYRQDPGLGLRQIYYSMNVEVTDKGDVPEGYKVSRKEKRNFPLILESPSPNQTSLYFCASSMTVSSGANVLTFGAGSRLTVL.

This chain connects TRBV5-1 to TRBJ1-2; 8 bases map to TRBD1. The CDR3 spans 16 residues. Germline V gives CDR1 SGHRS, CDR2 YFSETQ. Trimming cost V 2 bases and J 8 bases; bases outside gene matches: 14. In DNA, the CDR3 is TGCGCCAGCAGCTTACTTCCCGGACAGGGAGGACTCGGCTACACCTTC. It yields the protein CASSLLPGQGGLGYTF. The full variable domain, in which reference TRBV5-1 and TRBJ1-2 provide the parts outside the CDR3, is KAGVTQTPRYLIKTRGQQVTLSCSPISGHRSVSWYQQTPGQGLQFLFEYFSETQRNKGNFPGRFSGRQFSNSRSEMNVSTLELGDSALYLCASSLLPGQGGLGYTFGSGTRLTVV.

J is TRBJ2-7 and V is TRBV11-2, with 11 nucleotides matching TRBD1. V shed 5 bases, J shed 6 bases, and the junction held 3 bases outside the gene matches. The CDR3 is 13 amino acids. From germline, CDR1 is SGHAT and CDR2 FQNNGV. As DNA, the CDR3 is TGTGCCAGCAGCCGGGACAGGGGGGGCGAGCAGTACTTC. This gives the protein CASSRDRGGEQYF.

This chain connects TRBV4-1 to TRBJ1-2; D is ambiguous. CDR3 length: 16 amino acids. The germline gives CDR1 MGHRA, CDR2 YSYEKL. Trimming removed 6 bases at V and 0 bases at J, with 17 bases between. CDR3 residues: CASRREGGRANYGYTF. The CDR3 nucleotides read TGCGCCAGCAGACGAGAGGGAGGGCGGGCTAACTATGGCTACACCTTC.

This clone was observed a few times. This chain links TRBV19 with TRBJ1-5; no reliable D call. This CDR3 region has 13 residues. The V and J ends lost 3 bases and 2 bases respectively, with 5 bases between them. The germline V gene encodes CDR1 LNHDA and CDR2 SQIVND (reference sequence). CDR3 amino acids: CASSIERNQPQHF. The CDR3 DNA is TGTGCCAGTAGTATTGAGCGCAATCAGCCCCAGCATTTT.

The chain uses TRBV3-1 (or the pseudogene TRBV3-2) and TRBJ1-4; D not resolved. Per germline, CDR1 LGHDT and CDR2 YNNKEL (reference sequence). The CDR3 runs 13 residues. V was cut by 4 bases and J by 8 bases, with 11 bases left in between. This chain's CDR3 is CASSRGSAEKLFF. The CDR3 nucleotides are TGTGCCAGCAGCCGCGGCTCCGCCGAAAAACTGTTTTTT.

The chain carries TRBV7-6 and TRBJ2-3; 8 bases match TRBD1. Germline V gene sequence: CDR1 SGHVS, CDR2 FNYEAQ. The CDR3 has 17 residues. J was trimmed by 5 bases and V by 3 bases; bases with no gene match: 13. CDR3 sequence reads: CASSLRDRGFLEDTQYF. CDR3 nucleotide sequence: TGTGCCAGCAGCTTGAGAGACAGGGGATTTCTGGAAGATACGCAGTATTTT.

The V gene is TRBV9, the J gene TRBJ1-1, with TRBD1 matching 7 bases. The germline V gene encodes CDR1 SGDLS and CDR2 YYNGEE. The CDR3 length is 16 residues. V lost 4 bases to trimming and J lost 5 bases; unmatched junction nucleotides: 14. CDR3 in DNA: TGTGCCAGCAGCCCCCAAATTGACAGGGCATTAACTGAAGCTTTCTTT. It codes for CASSPQIDRALTEAFF.

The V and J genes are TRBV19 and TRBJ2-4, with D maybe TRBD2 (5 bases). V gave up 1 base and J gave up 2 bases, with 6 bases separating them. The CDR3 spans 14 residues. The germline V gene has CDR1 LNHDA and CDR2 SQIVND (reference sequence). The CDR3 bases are TGTGCCAGTAGTATAGGCGGGTCCAAAAACATTCAGTACTTC. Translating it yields CASSIGGSKNIQYF.

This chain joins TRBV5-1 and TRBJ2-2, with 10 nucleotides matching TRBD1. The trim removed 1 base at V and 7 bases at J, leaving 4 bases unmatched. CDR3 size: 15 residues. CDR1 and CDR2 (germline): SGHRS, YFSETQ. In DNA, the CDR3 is TGCGCCAGCAGCTTGAGACAGGGGGCGGACGGGGAGCTGTTTTTT. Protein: CASSLRQGADGELFF. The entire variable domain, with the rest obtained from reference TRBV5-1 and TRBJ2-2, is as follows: KAGVTQTPRYLIKTRGQQVTLSCSPISGHRSVSWYQQTPGQGLQFLFEYFSETQRNKGNFPGRFSGRQFSNSRSEMNVSTLELGDSALYLCASSLRQGADGELFFGEGSRLTVL.

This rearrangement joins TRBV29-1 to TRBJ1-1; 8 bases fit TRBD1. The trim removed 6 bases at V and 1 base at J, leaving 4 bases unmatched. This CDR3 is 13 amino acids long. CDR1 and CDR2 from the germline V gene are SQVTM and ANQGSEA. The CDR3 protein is CSVGDRGNTEAFF. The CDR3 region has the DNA TGCAGCGTCGGCGACAGGGGGAACACTGAAGCTTTCTTT.

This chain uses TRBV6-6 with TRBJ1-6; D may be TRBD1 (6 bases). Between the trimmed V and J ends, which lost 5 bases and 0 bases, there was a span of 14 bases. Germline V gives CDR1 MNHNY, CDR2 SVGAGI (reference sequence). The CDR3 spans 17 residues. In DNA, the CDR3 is TGTGCCAGCAGTCAGGGACACCTGAGCTCCTATAATTCACCCCTCCACTTT. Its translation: CASSQGHLSSYNSPLHF.

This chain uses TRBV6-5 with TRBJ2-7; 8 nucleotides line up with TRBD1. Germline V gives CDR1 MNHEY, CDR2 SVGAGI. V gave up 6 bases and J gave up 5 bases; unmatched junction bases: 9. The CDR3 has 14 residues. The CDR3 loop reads CASSRTRQGNEQYF. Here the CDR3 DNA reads TGTGCCAGCAGCCGGACCCGACAGGGGAACGAGCAGTACTTC.

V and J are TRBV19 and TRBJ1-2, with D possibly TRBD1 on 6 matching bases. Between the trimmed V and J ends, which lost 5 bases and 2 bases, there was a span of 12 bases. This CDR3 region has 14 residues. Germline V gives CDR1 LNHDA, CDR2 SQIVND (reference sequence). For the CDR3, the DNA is TGTGCCAGTAGTTTCCGACAGGCCAACTATGGCTACACCTTC. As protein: CASSFRQANYGYTF.

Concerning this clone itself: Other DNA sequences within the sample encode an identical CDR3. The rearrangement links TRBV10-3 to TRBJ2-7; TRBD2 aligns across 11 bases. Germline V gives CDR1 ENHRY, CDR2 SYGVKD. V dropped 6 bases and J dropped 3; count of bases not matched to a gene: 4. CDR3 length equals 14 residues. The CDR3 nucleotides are TGTGCCATCAGCCTTAGCGGGGGGGACTACGAGCAGTACTTC. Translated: CAISLSGGDYEQYF.

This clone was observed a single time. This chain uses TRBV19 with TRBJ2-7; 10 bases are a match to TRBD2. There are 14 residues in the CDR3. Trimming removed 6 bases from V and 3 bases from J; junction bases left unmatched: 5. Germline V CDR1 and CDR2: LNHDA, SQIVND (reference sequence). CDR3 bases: TGTGCCAGTAGGGTCTCTAGCGGGGGCTACGAGCAGTACTTC. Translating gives CASRVSSGGYEQYF.

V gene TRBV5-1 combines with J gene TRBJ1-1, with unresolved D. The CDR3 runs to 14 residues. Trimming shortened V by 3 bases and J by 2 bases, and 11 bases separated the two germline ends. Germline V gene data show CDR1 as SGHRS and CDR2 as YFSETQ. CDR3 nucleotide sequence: TGCGCCAGCAGCTCCCGGGGAGACAACACTGAAGCTTTCTTT. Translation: CASSSRGDNTEAFF.

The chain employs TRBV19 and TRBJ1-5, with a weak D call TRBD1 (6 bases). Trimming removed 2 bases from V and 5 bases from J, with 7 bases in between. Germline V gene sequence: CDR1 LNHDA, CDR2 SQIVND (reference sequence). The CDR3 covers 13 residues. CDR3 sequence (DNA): TGTGCCAGTAGTATAAGGACAGATCAGCCCCAGCATTTT. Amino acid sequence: CASSIRTDQPQHF.

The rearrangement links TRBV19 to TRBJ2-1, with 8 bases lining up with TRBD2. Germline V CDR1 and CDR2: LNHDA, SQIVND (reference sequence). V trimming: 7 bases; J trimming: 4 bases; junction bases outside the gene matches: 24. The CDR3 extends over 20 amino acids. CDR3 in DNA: TGTGCCAGTAAACGCGCGGGATCAAGGGGTGGCGGGAGGCGATACAATGAGCAGTTCTTC. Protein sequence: CASKRAGSRGGGRRYNEQFF.

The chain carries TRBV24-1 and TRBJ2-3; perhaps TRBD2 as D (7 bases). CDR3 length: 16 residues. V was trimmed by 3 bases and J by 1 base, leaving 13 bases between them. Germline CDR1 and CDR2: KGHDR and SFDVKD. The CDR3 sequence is CATSDQTGRGTDTQYF. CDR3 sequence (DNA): TGTGCCACCAGTGATCAAACAGGGAGGGGCACAGATACGCAGTATTTT.

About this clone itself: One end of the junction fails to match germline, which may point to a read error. The CDR3: CASSLGDNERFF. For the CDR3, the DNA is TGTGCCAGCAGCCTTGGGGACAATGAGCGGTTCTTC. The chain employs TRBV5-4 and TRBJ2-1; possibly TRBD1 for D (6 bases). The germline gives CDR1 SGHNT, CDR2 YYREEE (reference sequence). This CDR3 region has 12 residues.